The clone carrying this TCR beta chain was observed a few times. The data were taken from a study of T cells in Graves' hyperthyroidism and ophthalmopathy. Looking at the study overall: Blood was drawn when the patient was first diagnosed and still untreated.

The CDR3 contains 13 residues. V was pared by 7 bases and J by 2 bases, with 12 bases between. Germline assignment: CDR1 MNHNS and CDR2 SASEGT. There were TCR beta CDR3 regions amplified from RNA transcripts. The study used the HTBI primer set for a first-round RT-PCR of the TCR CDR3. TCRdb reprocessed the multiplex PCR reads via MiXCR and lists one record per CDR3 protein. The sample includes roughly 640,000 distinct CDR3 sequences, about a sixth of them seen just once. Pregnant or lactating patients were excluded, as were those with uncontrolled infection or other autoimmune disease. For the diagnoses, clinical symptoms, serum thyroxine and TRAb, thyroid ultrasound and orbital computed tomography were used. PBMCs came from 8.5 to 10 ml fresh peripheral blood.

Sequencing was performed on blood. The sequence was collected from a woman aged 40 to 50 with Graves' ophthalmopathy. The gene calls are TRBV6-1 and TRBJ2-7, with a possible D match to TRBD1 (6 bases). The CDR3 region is CASNRQEPYEQYF. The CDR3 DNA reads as TGTGCCAGCAATAGACAGGAGCCCTACGAGCAGTACTTC.